This T cell receptor beta chain was retrieved from a study of regulatory T cells in long-lasting Graves disease (dated by TCRdb to about 2021). With regard to the full study: In the newly diagnosed Graves' disease group, patients had been taking antithyroid drugs for less than 3 months. Persistent Graves' disease patients were compared with newly diagnosed Graves' disease patients by peripheral blood TCR sequencing and RNA sequencing. The study was conducted in China and was registered as a clinical trial. A total of some 33 samples were covered by TCR sequencing, comprising approximately 13 persistent and approximately 20 newly diagnosed Graves' disease patients. Overall study outcomes, separate from this receptor: More public clonotypes were shared among persistent patients (more than 2,500) than among newly diagnosed patients (966). Lower TCR Shannon entropy and fewer highly expanded clones were observed in persistent Graves' disease patients than in newly diagnosed patients, which suggested clonal expansion. Peripheral blood alone was examined, since thyroid tissue, which constituted the primary lesion, could not be accessed. Sequencing and analysis were limited to the TCR beta chain. As a limitation, the authors acknowledged that the small sample size may reduce accuracy. TRBV28, TRBJ1-2 and TRBJ2-5 were preferentially used in persistent disease, while TRBV20-1 and TRBJ2-1 were favored in newly diagnosed disease.

The sample's time point label, decoded: newly diagnosed GD, antithyroid drugs for less than 3 months. For both TCR sequencing and RNA sequencing, RNA was extracted from PBMCs using TRIzol. Graves' disease was diagnosed according to American Thyroid Association guidelines. The patients came from an endocrinology department in Xi'an, China. Each patient gave around 9.2 milliliters of peripheral blood, collected in an EDTA anticoagulant tube. Ficoll Paque Plus density gradient separation was used to isolate PBMCs, and no further T cell sorting was performed. An Agilent 2100 Bioanalyzer and agarose gel were used to check RNA quality, and a NanoDrop 2000 was used to measure RNA concentration. The library was generated by multiplex PCR. Reads for this sample came from an Illumina HiSeq 4000. To build TCR beta libraries, CDR3 regions were amplified by Arm-PCR using iRepertoire HTBI primers. Gel purification was performed on PCR products prior to sequencing. Regarding the original processing steps: Across samples, 55 to 80 TRBV and 13 to 15 TRBJ segments were identified and used for gene usage analysis of CDR3 amino acid clonotypes. COPE and FqMerger were used to merge the filtered high-quality paired reads into contigs. BLAST was used to align contigs to the IMGT TRBV, TRBD and TRBJ reference genes, and CDR3 was defined following IMGT. Any clonotype with a frequency above 0.1% was counted as a highly expanded clone. Shannon entropy served as the measure of repertoire diversity, while the Gini coefficient captured V-J evenness. Clonotypes shared by more than one individual were considered public. TCRdb cleaned the public reads at Q25 with fastp, built clones with MiXCR and kept in-frame beta chains. Every CDR3 protein is listed once, alongside the most common genes and DNA of its rows. It is TCRdb's table, rather than the study itself, that gives the V and J calls and clone size. In this sample the table shows about half a million distinct CDR3 sequences, around 12% of which occur a single time. The top ten clonotypes cover around 10% of the sample.

This clonotype was counted at least ten times. The antigen this receptor binds is unknown. No much larger clone is present one base from it, and per-base qualities are unavailable. CDR1 and CDR2 (SQVTM, ANQGSEA) derive from the germline V gene. From the cysteine up to the phenylalanine, the CDR3 has a length of 13 residues. The retained sequence is limited to the CDR3, 39 bases, with the frame set at the first base. V and J are truncated by 4 bases and 8 bases respectively, leaving an intervening sequence of 17 bases. The same data also contributed to another study, on T cells in Graves' hyperthyroidism and ophthalmopathy. The second study's authors report: Stable Graves' hyperthyroidism was defined as the absence of progression to ophthalmopathy over 18 months of follow-up. The hyperthyroidism patients were between 18 and 65 years old and newly diagnosed, with a disease duration of less than 2 months. Exclusion was applied to patients with uncontrolled infections, other autoimmune diseases, pregnancy or lactation. Diagnoses were based on clinical symptoms, serum thyroxine and TRAb, thyroid ultrasound and orbital computed tomography. A first-round RT-PCR of the TCR CDR3 used the HTBI primer set with the Qiagen OneStep RT-PCR kit. Most expanded thyroid clonotypes (frequency above 0.001) were also found in blood, which suggests that blood repertoires may mirror thyroid immune responses. In cross-validation, a model built on a 13 V-J signature told ophthalmopathy apart from stable hyperthyroidism with 87.88% sensitivity and about 81% specificity, and in testing the same model reached 80%/75%. In validation, the model predicted progression to ophthalmopathy a median of around six months before onset, with roughly 68% sensitivity and about 72% specificity. TCR V-J signatures able to tell the groups apart were searched for in a discovery cohort of 90 to 100 patients, of whom over 40 had Graves' ophthalmopathy and 57 had stable Graves' hyperthyroidism. Prospective prediction of ophthalmopathy was tested in an independent validation cohort of approximately 18 hyperthyroidism patients and 17 patients who later progressed to ophthalmopathy. The roughly 100 discovery patients were divided at random into training and test sets in a 7:3 ratio. Thyroid tissue and blood T-cell repertoires from six or seven Graves' hyperthyroidism patients were also compared in the study. After sampling, hyperthyroidism patients received methimazole starting at 30 mg daily, and ophthalmopathy patients received high-dose intravenous methylprednisolone. Libraries were constructed in a second round of multiplex PCR, after which size selection and purification were carried out. Sequencing of the libraries was done on an Illumina HiSeq2000 using paired-end 100 bp reads. SOAPnuke was used to process the raw data, with reads discarded if the reads contained adapters or uncalled bases, had a mean Phred below 15, or lacked an exact constant-primer or identifier match. High-quality paired reads were merged using COPE v1.2.5, and each unique nucleotide sequence was defined as a clonotype. MiTCR v1.1 was used to align the clonotypes against IMGT TRBV, TRBD and TRBJ reference segments. Analysis was restricted to V-J combinations with a frequency above 0.0001, which covered just over 98% of repertoires. The TCS score was defined as the ratio of F50 (clonal expansion) to E x V (chaos), calculated using BLOSUM62-based TCRdist between CDR3 peptides within each V-J. Welch's t-statistics and random forest reduced 514 V-J features to 10 to 15, which were used in a naive Bayes classifier (R e1071). Sample size was not statistically predetermined, and investigators were not blinded to group allocation. TCR Vbeta CDR3 sequencing of 130 to 150 peripheral blood samples (43 ophthalmopathy, about 75 hyperthyroidism and roughly 17 progressor patients) is reported in the paper.

In this chain, TRBV29-1 is recombined with TRBJ1-1; the D region possibly corresponds to TRBD1 (5 bases align). The sample consisted of peripheral blood mononuclear cells (PBMCs), taken at new diagnosis, from a patient treated with antithyroid drugs. This TCR was sampled from a woman aged 25 to 45 with Graves disease. Donor details come from another sample of the same person, matched by shared clones. The CDR3 in this case is CSVGSDNTQEAFF. Here is the DNA: TGCAGCGTTGGATCGGACAATACACAAGAAGCTTTCTTT.